The present T cell receptor beta chain was sequenced within a study of blood T cell repertoires in COVID-19. Clones were sequenced by immunoSEQ multiplex PCR, and TCRdb holds only the in-frame ones, with some missing. The sample shows roughly 87,000 clones, less than 85% of them seen only once. This CDR3 region has 14 residues. Germline CDR1 MDHEN, CDR2 SYDVKM. The junction had 8 bases not matched to a gene; V was cut back by 2 bases and J by 7 bases. This sequence was found in a woman aged 60-70 years with acute or convalescent COVID-19. The sample consisted of peripheral blood. This rearrangement joins TRBV28 to TRBJ2-7; 7 bases agree with TRBD2. For the CDR3, the DNA is TGTGCCAGCAGTTTAACGGGAGGCGGATGGGAGCAGTACTTC. Protein: CASSLTGGGWEQYF.